The next 28 T cell receptor beta chains were all read from a single sample in a study of blood T cell repertoires in COVID-19. Profiled with immunoSEQ multiplex PCR; TCRdb holds only in-frame clones, not every one. In the table there are approximately 100,000 clones, 80% to 95% of which are singletons. Sequenced material: peripheral blood. All receptors come from a man aged 55-75 years with acute or convalescent COVID-19.

The CDR3 DNA reads as TGTGCCAGCAGTTCTGTCCCTTACGAGCAGTACGTC. Protein sequence: CASSSVPYEQYV. The gene calls are TRBV27 and TRBJ2-7; D gene ambiguous. The V gene's germline CDR1 is MNHEY and CDR2 SMNVEV (reference sequence). The germline V and J ends were trimmed by 4 bases and 4 bases, with 8 bases remaining between them. The CDR3 is 12 amino acids.

The chain couples TRBV11-2 to TRBJ2-5, with D tentatively TRBD1 (5 bases). V was trimmed by 5 bases and J by 5 bases, leaving 18 bases between them. Germline V gene sequence: CDR1 SGHAT, CDR2 FQNNGV. This CDR3 comprises 15 residues. The CDR3 nucleotides are TGTGCCAGCAGCCGTGGGGCAGGACCTGGGGAGACCCAGTACTTC. This translates into CASSRGAGPGETQYF.

This rearrangement joins TRBV7-3 to TRBJ1-1; no reliable D call. This CDR3 spans 15 amino acids. Germline CDR1 reads SGHTA; CDR2 reads FQGTGA. Deletions cut 6 bases from V and 5 bases from J, with 19 bases between. The CDR3 loop is CASRPPGTGWTEAFF. Here the CDR3 DNA reads TGTGCCAGCAGACCACCTGGCACGGGTTGGACTGAAGCTTTCTTT.

V is TRBV3-1 (or the pseudogene TRBV3-2) and J is TRBJ2-7; 11 bases are a match to TRBD2. The V and J ends lost 3 bases and 2 bases, in that order; junction bases with no gene match: 3. CDR1 and CDR2 from the germline V gene are LGHDT and YNNKEL (reference sequence). This CDR3 has 15 residues. The CDR3: CASSQRLAGTYEQYV. CDR3 nucleotide sequence: TGTGCCAGCAGCCAGAGACTAGCGGGAACCTACGAGCAGTACGTC.

This clone was observed a few times. V gene TRBV24-1 combines with J gene TRBJ1-2, with a possible D match to TRBD1 (6 bases). Germline loops: CDR1 KGHDR, CDR2 SFDVKD. There are 14 residues in the CDR3. Trimming left V 4 bases short and J 6 bases short, with 14 bases between. CDR3 amino acids: CATSETTGKDGYTF. CDR3 sequence (DNA): TGTGCCACCAGTGAAACCACAGGGAAGGATGGCTACACCTTC.

This clone has just a few counts. The genes are TRBV27 and TRBJ1-1; 11 positions agree with TRBD1. Trimming removed 1 base from V and 2 bases from J; junction bases left unmatched: 6. This CDR3 comprises 17 residues. Germline V gene data show CDR1 as MNHEY and CDR2 as SMNVEV (reference sequence). The CDR3 protein is CASSLLVDRGPNTEAFF. The CDR3 region has the DNA TGTGCCAGCAGTTTATTAGTGGACAGGGGGCCAAACACTGAAGCTTTCTTT.

The gene calls are TRBV7-3 and TRBJ2-2; no definite D call. Trimming removed 5 bases from V and 2 bases from J, with 9 bases in between. This CDR3 region has 14 residues. From germline, CDR1 is SGHTA and CDR2 FQGTGA. The chain's CDR3 is CASSPPQNTGELFF. The CDR3 nucleotides are TGTGCCAGCAGCCCCCCCCAAAACACCGGGGAGCTGTTTTTT.

The chain employs TRBV27 and TRBJ1-5; TRBD1 might be the D (6 bases). CDR3 length equals 14 residues. V gave up 6 bases and J gave up 3 bases, with 12 bases separating them. The germline V gene has CDR1 MNHEY and CDR2 SMNVEV (reference sequence). CDR3 DNA: TGTGCCAGCAGGCAGACAGGTACCAATCAGCCCCAGCATTTT. Translating gives CASRQTGTNQPQHF.

The chain couples TRBV11-1 to TRBJ2-7; 8 bases match TRBD2. The CDR3 loop spans 15 amino acids. Germline values: CDR1 SGHAT, CDR2 FQDESV (reference sequence). Unmatched junction bases numbered 8, after V lost 5 bases and J lost 2 bases. CDR3 region: CASSLERGGPYEQYF. The CDR3 nucleotides are TGTGCCAGCAGCCTCGAACGGGGGGGTCCCTACGAGCAGTACTTC.

The V call is TRBV2, the J call TRBJ1-5; 7 nucleotides line up with TRBD1. With V trimmed by 3 bases and J by 8 bases, 10 bases remained unmatched. The CDR3 is 15 amino acids. Germline V gene lookup returns CDR1 SNHLY and CDR2 FYNNEI. CDR3 sequence (DNA): TGTGCCAGCAGTGATAGGAGACAGGGAAGTAAGCCCCAGCATTTT. Its translation: CASSDRRQGSKPQHF.

V is TRBV2 and J is TRBJ2-5; possibly TRBD1 for D (6 bases). CDR3 length equals 15 residues. Germline-derived CDR1 and CDR2 are SNHLY and FYNNEI. Trimming shortened V by 4 bases and J by 0 bases, and 12 bases separated the two germline ends. CDR3 in amino acids: CASSAGAPYQETQYF. DNA of the CDR3: TGTGCCAGCAGTGCAGGGGCCCCCTACCAAGAGACCCAGTACTTC.

The chain uses TRBV25-1 and TRBJ2-5; 13 positions agree with TRBD2. Germline V lookup: CDR1 MGHDK, CDR2 SYGVNS. Trimming took 4 bases from V and 5 from J; bases not matched to a gene: 4. This CDR3 is 15 amino acids long. CDR3 bases: TGTGCCAGCAGTGGGGGACTAGCGGGGTGGGAGACCCAGTACTTC. Encoded protein: CASSGGLAGWETQYF.

The CDR3 DNA reads TGTGCCAGCAGCTTGGGCCAGATAGAGACCCAGTACTTC. This gives the protein CASSLGQIETQYF. The chain employs TRBV7-2 and TRBJ2-5, with D unclear. V gave up 3 bases and J gave up 4 bases, with 9 bases separating them. Germline V CDR1 and CDR2: SGHTA, FQGNSA. The CDR3 length is 13 residues.

The chain has TRBV28 and TRBJ2-1; D is undetermined. Trimming took 5 bases from V and 1 from J, leaving 12 bases between them. This CDR3 has 15 amino acids. From germline, CDR1 is MDHEN and CDR2 SYDVKM. The CDR3 DNA reads TGTGCCAGCAGTCTTGACGCTAGGTCCTACAATGAGCAGTTCTTC. Translating gives CASSLDARSYNEQFF.

This chain links TRBV18 with TRBJ2-2; tentative D call: TRBD2 (5 bases). Per the germline V gene, CDR1 is KGHSH and CDR2 is LQKENI. V lost 2 bases and J 4 bases, leaving 14 bases between the germline ends. The length of the CDR3 is 16 residues. CDR3 coding DNA: TGTGCCAGCTCACCAGCAGCGGCCCAAACCACCGGGGAGCTGTTTTTT. Amino acid sequence: CASSPAAAQTTGELFF.

The sample holds a few counts of this clone. This chain joins TRBV19 and TRBJ1-2; D possibly corresponds to TRBD1 (5 bases). Germline CDR1 is LNHDA and CDR2 is SQIVND (reference sequence). V was clipped by 4 bases and J by 7 bases, with 16 bases between them. This CDR3 is built from 14 residues. CDR3 region: CASSRSGGARGYTF. CDR3 nucleotides: TGTGCCAGTAGTAGGTCAGGAGGGGCGCGTGGCTACACCTTC.

This clone was seen once. V is TRBV5-1 and J is TRBJ1-2, with D possibly being TRBD1 (5 bases). Germline CDR1 and CDR2: SGHRS and YFSETQ. Trimming removed 0 bases at V and 6 bases at J, with 15 bases between. The CDR3 runs 15 residues. In DNA form, the CDR3 reads TGCGCCAGCAGCTTGGAGGGGAGGCCCAATGATGGCTACACCTTC. This translates into CASSLEGRPNDGYTF.

The chain has TRBV24-1 and TRBJ2-2; D call uncertain. V was trimmed by 9 bases and J by 3 bases, leaving 7 bases between them. CDR3 length: 12 residues. Per the germline V gene, CDR1 is KGHDR and CDR2 is SFDVKD. The CDR3 nucleotides read TGTGCCACCGGCCGGGACACCGGGGAGCTGTTTTTT. Protein sequence: CATGRDTGELFF.

This clone showed up just a few times. The chain combines TRBV5-6 with TRBJ1-2; D possibly corresponds to TRBD1 (6 bases). Per the germline V gene, CDR1 is SGHDT and CDR2 is YYEEEE. This CDR3 region has 15 residues. Trimming left V 4 bases short and J 7 bases short, with 20 bases between. The DNA for the CDR3 is TGTGCCAGCAGCGCTCGGACCACAGGGATGGGTGGCTACACCTTC. Translating it yields CASSARTTGMGGYTF.

The J gene is TRBJ1-5, the V gene TRBV27; the D gene is possibly TRBD1 (6 bases). Germline assignment: CDR1 MNHEY and CDR2 SMNVEV (reference sequence). Between the trimmed V and J ends, which lost 5 bases and 1 base, there was a span of 12 bases. CDR3 length: 15 residues. CDR3 amino acids: CASSVQGPSNQPQHF. The CDR3, as DNA: TGTGCCAGCAGTGTCCAGGGGCCCAGCAATCAGCCCCAGCATTTT.

The V and J genes are TRBV29-1 and TRBJ2-7; the D gene is possibly TRBD2 (6 bases). Germline V lookup: CDR1 SQVTM, CDR2 ANQGSEA. This CDR3 is built from 12 residues. Trimming pared 7 bases from V and 6 bases from J, leaving 16 bases between. The CDR3 nucleotides read TGCAGCGCCGGGGGAGACCTACGCGAGCAGTACTTC. As protein: CSAGGDLREQYF.

This rearrangement joins TRBV5-1 to TRBJ2-3; 7 nucleotides agree with TRBD1. This CDR3 is 15 amino acids long. Germline CDR1 reads SGHRS; CDR2 reads YFSETQ. V dropped 1 base and J dropped 5; count of bases not matched to a gene: 7. The CDR3 DNA is TGCGCCAGCAGCTTGCAGCAGGGGGATCGAGATACGCAGTATTTT. This codes for CASSLQQGDRDTQYF.

This clone was picked up a small number of times. The J gene is TRBJ2-1, the V gene TRBV27; 9 bases are shared with TRBD2. CDR3 size: 18 residues. CDR1 MNHEY and CDR2 SMNVEV come from the germline V gene (reference sequence). V was clipped by 2 bases and J by 0 bases; unmatched bases: 8. The chain's CDR3 is CASSLMGGRAHSYNEQFF. Written as DNA, the CDR3 is TGTGCCAGCAGTTTAATGGGCGGGAGGGCCCACTCCTACAATGAGCAGTTCTTC.

V usage is TRBV4-1 and J usage is TRBJ2-7; 10 positions match TRBD2. The germline V gene has CDR1 MGHRA and CDR2 YSYEKL. Trimming took 1 base from V and 4 from J; bases not matched to a gene: 10. This CDR3 has 17 amino acids. CDR3 sequence: CASSQVLASGRAYEQYV. The DNA for the CDR3 is TGCGCCAGCAGCCAAGTTCTGGCTAGCGGGAGAGCTTACGAGCAGTACGTC.

V and J are TRBV7-9 and TRBJ2-1; 10 bases map to TRBD2. The junction had 4 bases not matched to a gene; V was cut back by 5 bases and J by 3 bases. The CDR3 has 15 residues. Germline V lookup: CDR1 SEHNR, CDR2 FQNEAQ (reference sequence). The CDR3 here is CASSDSGRNYNEQFF. DNA for the CDR3: TGTGCCAGCAGCGATAGCGGGAGGAACTACAATGAGCAGTTCTTC.

The V call is TRBV28, the J call TRBJ1-1, with 7 bases lining up with TRBD1. The J segment lost 11 bases and the V segment lost 2 bases, leaving 5 bases of the junction unmatched. The germline gives CDR1 MDHEN, CDR2 SYDVKM. CDR3 size: 12 residues. The CDR3 loop is CASSLPPRGAFF. CDR3 DNA: TGTGCCAGCAGTTTACCGCCCAGGGGGGCTTTCTTT. Drawing the rest from reference TRBV28 and TRBJ1-1, the complete variable domain is DVKVTQSSRYLVKRTGEKVFLECVQDMDHENMFWYRQDPGLGLRLIYFSYDVKMKEKGDIPEGYSVSREKKERFSLILESASTNQTSMYLCASSLPPRGAFFGQGTRLTVV.

The chain employs TRBV28 and TRBJ1-5, with 9 bases matching TRBD1. The ends lost 1 base at V and 4 bases at J; junction bases unmatched: 2. The CDR3 is 15 amino acids. In germline, CDR1 is MDHEN, CDR2 SYDVKM. The CDR3 loop reads CASSLLGQGNQPQHF. In nucleotides, the CDR3 is TGTGCCAGCAGTTTATTGGGACAGGGTAATCAGCCCCAGCATTTT.

The V gene is TRBV7-6, the J gene TRBJ2-3, with 14 bases lining up with TRBD2. V was pared by 5 bases and J by 4 bases, with 5 bases of the junction left unmatched. This CDR3 comprises 16 residues. The germline V gene has CDR1 SGHVS and CDR2 FNYEAQ. The CDR3 DNA reads TGTGCCAGCAGCCTTGGACTAGCGGGAGGTGCAGATACGCAGTATTTT. Its translation is CASSLGLAGGADTQYF.